Described below is a single TCR beta chain sequence and its context. In the original analysis: Reference gene primer amplification yielded estimated nucleated cell counts. Assay used: immunoSEQ multiplex PCR; TCRdb lists only in-frame clones, some missing. That table supplies the V and J calls and clone size; D and trimming were determined from the DNA. The table includes about 110,000 clones, 70% to 85% detected once. The sample comes from a study of blood T cell repertoires in COVID-19. Study context: Samples taken during acute and convalescent COVID-19 were collected in the United States, Italy and Spain. In each case, the material was cDNA or gDNA derived from T cells, B-cell-depleted T cells, or PBMCs.

CDR1 is MGHRA, CDR2 YSYEKL, per germline. Between the trimmed V and J ends, which lost 0 bases and 10 bases, there was a span of 16 bases. The CDR3 is 15 residues long. This sequence was found in a woman of 80 years or more with active or convalescent COVID-19. Sequenced sample: peripheral blood. The rearrangement links TRBV4-1 to TRBJ1-5; D is possibly TRBD1 (5 bases). The CDR3, as DNA: TGCGCCAGCAGCCAAGAGAGGAGGCGGAGGGGTCCCCAGCATTTT. It specifies CASSQERRRRGPQHF.